The 9 T cell receptor beta chains presented below share a single source sample, sequenced in a study of low-dose radiotherapy and immunotherapy resistance in tumors. Priming of first-strand cDNA relied on TRAV- and TRBV-specific primers (covering alpha and beta chains). TCR amplification used 20 to 25 PCR cycles, a constant-region primer and a V-primer adapter. TCRdb redid the calling of the reads with MiXCR, one entry per CDR3 protein. The sample comprises about 11,000 distinct CDR3 sequences, 51% of which are singletons, and roughly 8% rests with the top ten. These receptors were collected from a human donor with advanced metastatic prostate, ovarian, gallbladder or colorectal cancer (not recorded which). This table probably holds off-target reads from a library built for another chain.

This chain joins TRBV28 and TRBJ2-1; D call uncertain. The CDR3 consists of 16 residues. Germline loops: CDR1 MDHEN, CDR2 SYDVKM. The V gene lost 5 bases and the J gene lost 3 bases, with 17 bases spanning the gap. CDR3 in DNA: TGTGCCAGCAGTCCATCCGGCCTGGGTTTCTACAATGAGCAGTTCTTC. Residues: CASSPSGLGFYNEQFF.

This clonotype was counted only a few times. This chain links TRBV6-6 with TRBJ2-1; 12 bases fit TRBD2. The V and J ends lost 6 bases and 8 bases, in that order; junction bases with no gene match: 11. The CDR3 is 16 residues long. Germline V gene sequence: CDR1 MNHNY, CDR2 SVGAGI (reference sequence). CDR3 sequence: CASSLLLAGGLDEQFF. For the CDR3, the DNA is TGTGCCAGCAGCCTCCTACTAGCGGGGGGCCTCGATGAGCAGTTCTTC.

This sequence joins TRBV5-4 and TRBJ2-7; D not certain. Germline V lookup: CDR1 SGHNT, CDR2 YYREEE (reference sequence). The germline V and J ends were trimmed by 4 bases and 6 bases, with 20 bases remaining between them. The CDR3 covers 15 residues. The CDR3 is CASSPPGQESGEQYF. CDR3 DNA sequence: TGTGCCAGCAGCCCCCCCGGTCAGGAGTCGGGCGAGCAGTACTTC.

This chain links TRBV28 with TRBJ2-7; either TRBD1 or TRBD2 may supply D (5 bases each). This CDR3 comprises 16 residues. Looked up from germline, CDR1 is MDHEN and CDR2 is SYDVKM. V was clipped by 8 bases and J by 3 bases, with 23 bases between them. CDR3 protein: CASHGFGDPTVYEQYF. The CDR3 DNA follows: TGTGCCAGCCACGGGTTCGGGGACCCCACCGTCTACGAGCAGTACTTC. The full variable domain, with the rest looked up from reference TRBV28 and TRBJ2-7, is DVKVTQSSRYLVKRTGEKVFLECVQDMDHENMFWYRQDPGLGLRLIYFSYDVKMKEKGDIPEGYSVSREKKERFSLILESASTNQTSMYLCASHGFGDPTVYEQYFGPGTRLTVT.

The genes are TRBV2 and TRBJ2-2, with 9 bases that match TRBD1. Germline CDR1 is SNHLY and CDR2 is FYNNEI. CDR3 length: 15 residues. J gave up 3 bases and V 7 bases, and 6 bases lay outside the gene matches. CDR3 region: CASKTDRGDTGELFF. For the CDR3, the DNA is TGTGCCAGCAAAACGGACAGGGGTGACACCGGGGAGCTGTTTTTT.

CDR3 sequence: CSAGGALNYEQYF. CDR3 DNA sequence: TGCAGCGCCGGTGGTGCTCTCAACTACGAGCAGTACTTC. The chain has TRBV29-1 and TRBJ2-7; no firm D call. Trimming stripped 7 bases from V and 3 bases from J, with 16 bases between. The CDR3 is 13 residues long. CDR1 and CDR2 from the germline V gene are SQVTM and ANQGSEA.

This clonotype has just one count. The chain carries TRBV2 and TRBJ2-5; D is tentatively TRBD1 or TRBD2 (5 bases each). Germline V gene sequence: CDR1 SNHLY, CDR2 FYNNEI. Trimming stripped 4 bases from V and 1 base from J, with 16 bases between. This CDR3 spans 16 amino acids. The CDR3 sequence is CASSAGTRGVQETQYF. In DNA form, the CDR3 reads TGTGCCAGCAGTGCCGGAACTAGAGGGGTCCAAGAGACCCAGTACTTC.

This clonotype showed up just a few times. The CDR3 DNA reads as TGTGCCAGCACCGACAGTTACTCCTACGAGCAGTACTTC. Translation: CASTDSYSYEQYF. This chain connects TRBV28 to TRBJ2-7; D is possibly TRBD1 (5 bases). Germline CDR1 is MDHEN and CDR2 is SYDVKM. The CDR3 consists of 13 residues. Trimming took off 7 bases at V and 0 bases at J, with 10 bases between the two ends.

The gene calls are TRBV7-2 and TRBJ1-1; weak D call: TRBD1 (6 bases). In germline, CDR1 is SGHTA, CDR2 FQGNSA. The CDR3 is 15 amino acids. V was trimmed by 1 base and J by 11 bases, leaving 20 bases between them. CDR3 DNA sequence: TGTGCCAGCAGCTTAGTGTCAATTGGACAGATTCTCGCTTTCTTT. Its protein product is CASSLVSIGQILAFF.